The 30 T cell receptor beta chains presented below share a single source sample, sequenced in a study of radiation and T cells in renal cell carcinoma. The method was immunoSEQ multiplex PCR; TCRdb's version includes in-frame clones alone and lacks a portion of them. The repertoire consists of 140,000 to 150,000 clones, with 75% to 90% occurring once and the leading ten covering roughly 17%. Time point denoted: blood 4 weeks post-SBRT, at nephrectomy. Treatment defined: 15 Gy SBRT to primary tumor, nephrectomy 4 weeks later. This specimen was blood, taken from a patient whose treatment included radiotherapy and nephrectomy. These receptors all stem from a woman between 45 and 60 years old with renal cell carcinoma.

This chain joins TRBV7-3 and TRBJ1-2; 8 bases are a match to TRBD1. CDR3 size: 13 residues. Germline V gene lookup returns CDR1 SGHTA and CDR2 FQGTGA. V was pared by 6 bases and J by 7 bases, with 7 bases of the junction left unmatched. This chain's CDR3 is CASSSGGEGGYTF. In DNA form, the CDR3 reads TGTGCCAGCAGTTCAGGGGGCGAGGGTGGCTACACCTTC.

V and J are TRBV6-6 and TRBJ2-3, with unresolved D. The V end lost 5 bases, the J end lost 1 base, and 13 bases lay between the germline ends. The germline CDR1 and CDR2 sequences are MNHNY and SVGAGI (reference sequence). The CDR3 is made up of 15 amino acids. In nucleotides, the CDR3 is TGTGCCAGCAGTCCAATAGGCGGCCGCACAGATACGCAGTATTTT. Translated: CASSPIGGRTDTQYF.

This chain uses TRBV27 with TRBJ2-1; no definite D call. V lost 1 base, J lost 0 bases, and 13 bases lay in between. Germline V gene data show CDR1 as MNHEY and CDR2 as SMNVEV (reference sequence). CDR3 length: 17 residues. CDR3 amino acids: CASSLLGLLSSYNEQFF. In DNA form, the CDR3 reads TGTGCCAGCAGTTTATTGGGCCTTTTAAGCTCCTACAATGAGCAGTTCTTC.

The chain has TRBV2 and TRBJ2-1, with D maybe TRBD2 (6 bases). The V gene lost 2 bases and the J gene lost 10 bases, with 18 bases spanning the gap. This CDR3 region has 15 residues. Per germline, CDR1 SNHLY and CDR2 FYNNEI. CDR3 loop: CASSEFSTAAGEQFF. In DNA form, the CDR3 reads TGTGCCAGCAGTGAATTTAGTACTGCGGCGGGGGAGCAGTTCTTC.

V gene TRBV5-1 combines with J gene TRBJ1-3, with D perhaps matching TRBD1 (6 bases). The CDR3 is 14 amino acids. Trimming took off 2 bases at V and 1 base at J, with 7 bases between the two ends. Germline lookup yields CDR1 SGHRS and CDR2 YFSETQ. The CDR3 sequence is CASSLTGSGNTIYF. Here the CDR3 DNA reads TGCGCCAGCAGCTTAACAGGGTCTGGAAACACCATATATTTT.

The V gene is TRBV5-4, the J gene TRBJ1-6, with D tentatively TRBD1 (6 bases). The germline CDR1 and CDR2 sequences are SGHNT and YYREEE (reference sequence). This CDR3 has 14 amino acids. Trimming removed 4 bases at V and 9 bases at J, with 14 bases between. This chain's CDR3 is CASSRTVGGSPLHF. The DNA of the CDR3 is TGTGCCAGCAGCCGGACAGTAGGCGGTTCACCCCTCCACTTT.

The V and J genes are TRBV12-5 and TRBJ2-1, with D perhaps matching TRBD2 (5 bases). The CDR3 consists of 16 residues. Trimming shortened V by 6 bases and J by 0 bases, and 15 bases separated the two germline ends. Germline V gene data show CDR1 as LGHNT and CDR2 as FRNRAP. The CDR3 nucleotides are TGTGCTAGTGGCTTGCCTGGGAGAGCCTCCTACAATGAGCAGTTCTTC. This gives the protein CASGLPGRASYNEQFF.

V and J are TRBV9 and TRBJ2-1; 13 positions agree with TRBD2. The CDR3 covers 18 residues. Germline CDR1 SGDLS, CDR2 YYNGEE. The trim removed 0 bases at V and 0 bases at J, leaving 3 bases unmatched. The CDR3 loop is CASSVGTSGGSSYNEQFF. The CDR3 DNA follows: TGTGCCAGCAGCGTAGGGACTAGCGGGGGCAGCTCCTACAATGAGCAGTTCTTC.

J is TRBJ2-2 and V is TRBV7-2, with D possibly being TRBD2 (5 bases). Germline loops: CDR1 SGHTA, CDR2 FQGNSA. CDR3 size: 13 residues. V dropped 6 bases and J dropped 5 bases, with 10 bases sitting between them. The CDR3: CASSRGLTGELFF. Here the CDR3 DNA reads TGTGCCAGCAGTCGCGGGTTAACCGGGGAGCTGTTTTTT.

The V call is TRBV6-5, the J call TRBJ2-5; the match to TRBD1 covers 9 bases. Germline V CDR1 and CDR2: MNHEY, SVGAGI. With 6 bases clipped from V and 6 bases from J, the junction kept 8 bases outside the gene matches. This CDR3 has 14 residues. The CDR3 DNA reads as TGTGCCAGCAGCCGGGGACAGGGTCAGAAGACCCAGTACTTC. Protein: CASSRGQGQKTQYF.

The chain combines TRBV19 with TRBJ2-3; D unclear. CDR1 LNHDA and CDR2 SQIVND come from the germline V gene (reference sequence). This CDR3 spans 13 amino acids. Trimming pared 1 base from V and 6 bases from J, leaving 8 bases between. CDR3 residues: CASSIVRSDTQYF. In DNA, the CDR3 is TGTGCCAGTAGTATAGTCCGGAGCGATACGCAGTATTTT.

The V gene is TRBV19, the J gene TRBJ2-2, with 8 bases fitting TRBD1. The germline CDR1 and CDR2 sequences are LNHDA and SQIVND (reference sequence). The CDR3 spans 15 residues. V shed 2 bases and J 4 bases; nucleotides not matched to a gene: 3. In DNA, the CDR3 is TGTGCCAGTAGTATACAGGGGGCCCTCACCGGGGAGCTGTTTTTT. As protein: CASSIQGALTGELFF.

This clone appeared a single time. V gene TRBV7-9 combines with J gene TRBJ1-4; D is ambiguous. Germline V CDR1 and CDR2: SEHNR, FQNEAQ (reference sequence). The V end lost 3 bases, the J end lost 2 bases, and 7 bases lay between the germline ends. This CDR3 comprises 14 residues. DNA for the CDR3: TGTGCCAGCAGCTTCAAGGGTACTAATGAAAAACTGTTTTTT. Its translation: CASSFKGTNEKLFF.

The genes are TRBV10-3 and TRBJ1-3; 9 bases line up with TRBD1. Per the germline V gene, CDR1 is ENHRY and CDR2 is SYGVKD. Losses at the gene ends were 0 bases for V and 0 bases for J; bases not matched to a gene: 3. The CDR3 is 17 amino acids. CDR3 in DNA: TGTGCCATCAGTGAGTCTGTGGGACAGGGCTCTGGAAACACCATATATTTT. This gives the protein CAISESVGQGSGNTIYF.

This clone is a singleton in its sample. The V call is TRBV27, the J call TRBJ2-1, with 11 bases lining up with TRBD2. The CDR3 spans 15 residues. The trim removed 2 bases at V and 7 bases at J, leaving 4 bases unmatched. CDR1 and CDR2 from the germline V gene are MNHEY and SMNVEV (reference sequence). CDR3 protein: CASSLLAGGVNEQFF. The CDR3 DNA reads TGTGCCAGCAGTTTACTAGCGGGAGGTGTTAATGAGCAGTTCTTC.

The chain employs TRBV9 and TRBJ1-3; no definite D call. V lost 2 bases, J lost 1 base, and 7 bases lay in between. This CDR3 has 14 amino acids. Looked up from germline, CDR1 is SGDLS and CDR2 is YYNGEE. The DNA for the CDR3 is TGTGCCAGCAGCGTCGGGGAGTCTGGAAACACCATATATTTT. This gives the protein CASSVGESGNTIYF. Full variable domain (rest looked up from reference TRBV9 and TRBJ1-3): DSGVTQTPKHLITATGQRVTLRCSPRSGDLSVYWYQQSLDQGLQFLIQYYNGEERAKGNILERFSAQQFPDLHSELNLSSLELGDSALYFCASSVGESGNTIYFGEGSWLTVV.

This chain links TRBV4-3 with TRBJ2-4; the D gene is possibly TRBD1 (7 bases). Trimming cost V 5 bases and J 7 bases, with 18 bases left between them. Germline loops: CDR1 LGHNA, CDR2 YSLEER. The CDR3 is made up of 15 amino acids. This CDR3 is CASSSGAQGGNIQYF. Written as DNA, the CDR3 is TGCGCCAGCAGCTCAGGGGCGCAGGGGGGTAACATTCAGTACTTC.

The rearrangement links TRBV5-1 to TRBJ2-1, with TRBD2 identical over 9 bases. The CDR3 totals 15 residues. V lost 0 bases, J lost 5 bases, and 3 bases stayed unmatched. Germline CDR1 reads SGHRS; CDR2 reads YFSETQ. CDR3 nucleotide sequence: TGCGCCAGCAGCTTGGAACTAGCGGGTGACAATGAGCAGTTCTTC. Residues: CASSLELAGDNEQFF. The variable domain in full, completed from reference TRBV5-1 and TRBJ2-1, reads KAGVTQTPRYLIKTRGQQVTLSCSPISGHRSVSWYQQTPGQGLQFLFEYFSETQRNKGNFPGRFSGRQFSNSRSEMNVSTLELGDSALYLCASSLELAGDNEQFFGPGTRLTVL.

The rearrangement uses TRBV7-9 and TRBJ2-7; 7 bases fit TRBD1. V trimming: 2 bases; J trimming: 7 bases; junction bases outside the gene matches: 5. The CDR3 consists of 13 residues. The germline CDR1 and CDR2 sequences are SEHNR and FQNEAQ (reference sequence). The CDR3 bases are TGTGCCAGCAGCTTACGACAGGGAGAGGAGCAGTACTTC. Translation gives CASSLRQGEEQYF.

The chain is built from TRBV7-9 and TRBJ1-4, with 7 bases identical to TRBD1. The CDR3 is 15 residues long. Germline-derived CDR1 and CDR2 are SEHNR and FQNEAQ (reference sequence). Trimming cost V 5 bases and J 0 bases; bases outside gene matches: 3. CDR3 in amino acids: CASSTGQPTNEKLFF. CDR3 nucleotides: TGTGCCAGCAGCACGGGACAGCCAACTAATGAAAAACTGTTTTTT.

This clone has only one observation. The chain is built from TRBV4-1 and TRBJ2-1; weak D call: TRBD2 (6 bases). V lost 4 bases to trimming and J lost 6 bases, with 22 bases between them. CDR1 is MGHRA, CDR2 YSYEKL, per germline. The CDR3 has 17 amino acids. This CDR3 reads CASSRYYSSAEPNEQFF. In DNA, the CDR3 is TGCGCCAGCAGCCGCTATTATTCTAGCGCCGAACCCAATGAGCAGTTCTTC.

The gene calls are TRBV2 and TRBJ2-5; TRBD2 is a possible D gene (5 bases). V was shortened by 0 bases and J by 0 bases, with 8 bases between the two germline ends. Looked up from germline, CDR1 is SNHLY and CDR2 is FYNNEI. This CDR3 comprises 15 residues. The CDR3, as DNA: TGTGCCAGCAGTGAAGCGTGGGAGAACCAAGAGACCCAGTACTTC. It is translated as CASSEAWENQETQYF.

The gene calls are TRBV2 and TRBJ2-1; no clear D. The V end was cut by 7 bases, the J end by 7 bases, with 20 bases between. This CDR3 is 15 amino acids long. Germline CDR1 reads SNHLY; CDR2 reads FYNNEI. The CDR3, as DNA: TGTGCCAGCAATCGTCTAAGGGATTCAGAAAATGAGCAGTTCTTC. Translation gives CASNRLRDSENEQFF.

The V and J genes are TRBV28 and TRBJ2-5; TRBD1 matches at 7 bases. The length of the CDR3 is 14 residues. J lost 7 bases, V lost 4 bases, and 9 bases had no gene match. Germline CDR1 reads MDHEN; CDR2 reads SYDVKM. CDR3 bases: TGTGCCAGCAGTTCCAGGGACAGAATCGGGACCCAGTACTTC. Amino acids: CASSSRDRIGTQYF.

The chain is built from TRBV10-3 and TRBJ1-2, with D possibly being TRBD1 (6 bases). Deletions cut 4 bases from V and 1 base from J, with 13 bases between. The CDR3 is 15 residues long. CDR1 is ENHRY and CDR2 is SYGVKD in the germline V gene. The CDR3 loop is CAISVQGDRNYGYTF. The CDR3 DNA follows: TGTGCCATCAGTGTACAGGGCGACCGTAACTATGGCTACACCTTC.

This chain links TRBV19 with TRBJ1-1; TRBD1 matches at 10 bases. Germline V CDR1 and CDR2: LNHDA, SQIVND (reference sequence). The V segment lost 7 bases and the J segment 11 bases; nucleotides outside the gene matches: 4. CDR3 length: 11 amino acids. The CDR3 sequence: CASNRQGAAFF. DNA for the CDR3: TGTGCCAGTAACAGACAGGGGGCGGCTTTCTTT.

This clone occurred once. The chain is built from TRBV7-2 and TRBJ1-4, with a tentative D call TRBD1 (5 bases). Germline V gives CDR1 SGHTA, CDR2 FQGNSA. V gave up 1 base and J gave up 7 bases, with 16 bases separating them. The CDR3 loop spans 16 amino acids. The CDR3 spells CASSLGTDFGGEKLFF. The CDR3 region has the DNA TGTGCCAGCAGCTTAGGGACGGACTTTGGGGGTGAAAAACTGTTTTTT.

The chain carries TRBV27 and TRBJ2-7, with D unresolved. V shed 3 bases and J shed 5 bases, with 5 bases lying between them. The CDR3 spans 11 residues. Germline CDR1 is MNHEY and CDR2 is SMNVEV (reference sequence). This CDR3 is CASSFDHEQYF. In DNA form, the CDR3 reads TGTGCCAGCAGTTTCGACCACGAGCAGTACTTC.

V and J are TRBV4-3 and TRBJ2-7, with a weak D call TRBD2 (5 bases). Germline V gives CDR1 LGHNA, CDR2 YSLEER. Trimming stripped 0 bases from V and 2 bases from J, with 11 bases between. The CDR3 loop spans 15 amino acids. CDR3 in DNA: TGCGCCAGCAGCCAAGAATTCTGGGGAGCCTACGAGCAGTACTTC. This codes for CASSQEFWGAYEQYF.

The J gene is TRBJ2-3, the V gene TRBV9, with D perhaps TRBD2 (5 bases). CDR1 and CDR2 from the germline V gene are SGDLS and YYNGEE. The V and J ends lost 6 bases and 2 bases respectively, with 16 bases between them. The CDR3 runs 15 residues. As DNA, the CDR3 is TGTGCCAGCACACGGGATTTCCAAAACACAGATACGCAGTATTTT. Amino acid sequence: CASTRDFQNTDTQYF.